The 28 T cell receptor beta chains given below trace back to one sample, sequenced in a study of beta chain features in type 1 diabetes. Study-wide findings and caveats: Among patients with Type 1 diabetes, TCRB CDR3s were moderately but significantly shorter in every one of the four CD4+ subsets.

Expressed TCRB transcripts were sequenced after all isolated RNA was converted to cDNA. Only in-frame clones appear in the TCRdb table, and some are missing; sequencing was by immunoSEQ multiplex PCR. The sample shows 230,000 or so clones, around 15% of them seen only once. These TCRs are of unknown antigen specificity. Sequencing used naive CD4+ T cells from blood. These receptors all come from a man aged 30-40 years with type 1 diabetes.

V gene TRBV7-9 combines with J gene TRBJ2-3; no firm D call. The length of the CDR3 is 14 residues. Trimming removed 0 bases from V and 6 bases from J, with 10 bases in between. CDR1 is SEHNR, CDR2 FQNEAQ, per germline (reference sequence). DNA for the CDR3: TGTGCCAGCAGCTTAGCGGCCCCCGGGGATACGCAGTATTTT. Its protein product is CASSLAAPGDTQYF.

V and J are TRBV9 and TRBJ2-7; 10 nucleotides align to TRBD1. The CDR3 extends over 15 amino acids. Per germline, CDR1 SGDLS and CDR2 YYNGEE. Unmatched junction bases numbered 5, after V lost 4 bases and J lost 1 base. The CDR3 DNA reads TGTGCCAGCAGCTCCCGGACAGGGGGGTCCTACGAGCAGTACTTC. Protein product: CASSSRTGGSYEQYF.

The J gene is TRBJ2-3, the V gene TRBV30; a possible D gene is TRBD2 (6 bases). From germline, CDR1 is GTSNPN and CDR2 SVGIG (reference sequence). The CDR3 sequence is 12 residues long. V shed 2 bases and J shed 6 bases, with 9 bases lying between them. The CDR3, as DNA: TGTGCCTGGAGTCTAGCGAGGGATACGCAGTATTTT. Residues: CAWSLARDTQYF.

Turning to this clone: Other DNA sequences from this sample encode an identical CDR3 as well. The chain uses TRBV30 and TRBJ2-2; possibly TRBD2 for D (6 bases). V was cut by 3 bases and J by 5 bases, with 13 bases left in between. The germline V gene has CDR1 GTSNPN and CDR2 SVGIG (reference sequence). This CDR3 region has 14 residues. The CDR3 reads CAWRGAGGTGELFF. Written as DNA, the CDR3 is TGTGCCTGGAGAGGCGCTGGGGGGACCGGGGAGCTGTTTTTT.

On this clone itself: At one boundary the junction diverges from the germline segment, which might be a read error. The chain joins TRBV7-9 to TRBJ2-7; possible D gene TRBD2, 6 bases. The CDR3 contains 12 residues. Germline assignment: CDR1 SEHNR and CDR2 FQNEAQ (reference sequence). CDR3 coding DNA: TGTGCCAGCAGCATTAGCTCCGGACTACAGAACTTC. As protein: CASSISSGLQNF.

The V call is TRBV30, the J call TRBJ1-1; 7 nucleotides match TRBD1. The ends lost 0 bases at V and 4 bases at J; junction bases unmatched: 5. CDR1 GTSNPN and CDR2 SVGIG come from the germline V gene (reference sequence). The CDR3 totals 14 residues. CDR3 in amino acids: CAWSVTGQFTEAFF. The DNA of the CDR3 is TGTGCCTGGAGTGTGACAGGGCAGTTCACTGAAGCTTTCTTT.

The chain joins TRBV7-2 to TRBJ2-6, with 7 bases matching TRBD2. The CDR3 sequence is 16 residues long. J was trimmed by 2 bases and V by 1 base; bases with no gene match: 2. Germline CDR1 and CDR2: SGHTA and FQGNSA. This CDR3 reads CASSLVSGTGANVLTF. The CDR3 DNA follows: TGTGCCAGCAGCTTAGTGAGCGGGACTGGGGCCAACGTCCTGACTTTC.

The table lists this clone with a few counts. The V and J genes are TRBV5-1 and TRBJ2-3; 7 nucleotides match TRBD1. The V gene's germline CDR1 is SGHRS and CDR2 YFSETQ. The CDR3 runs to 13 residues. J was trimmed by 4 bases and V by 7 bases; bases with no gene match: 6. CDR3 amino acids: CASAPTGSDTQYF. CDR3 nucleotide sequence: TGCGCCAGCGCCCCGACAGGGTCAGATACGCAGTATTTT.

The CDR3 DNA sequence: TGCGCCAGCAGCCAACTGGGTCAAATTAACAATGAGCAGTTCTTC. It encodes CASSQLGQINNEQFF. The rearrangement joins TRBV4-3 to TRBJ2-1; unclear D gene. Trimming removed 2 bases from V and 5 bases from J, with 13 bases in between. CDR1 and CDR2 from the germline V gene are LGHNA and YSLEER. The CDR3 has 15 amino acids.

The chain recombines TRBV7-2 with TRBJ2-3; D remains unclear. The CDR3 contains 16 residues. The germline CDR1 and CDR2 sequences are SGHTA and FQGNSA. V gave up 5 bases and J gave up 0 bases, with 15 bases separating them. The chain's CDR3 is CASSPHLGSSTDTQYF. The CDR3, as DNA: TGTGCCAGCAGCCCCCACTTAGGCTCTAGCACAGATACGCAGTATTTT.

This clone showed up just a few times. The J gene is TRBJ1-3, the V gene TRBV27; maybe TRBD1 (5 bases). Germline CDR1 and CDR2: MNHEY and SMNVEV (reference sequence). V was pared by 6 bases and J by 3 bases, with 12 bases between. The CDR3 has 14 amino acids. CDR3 sequence reads: CASSRVGGGNTIYF. In DNA, the CDR3 is TGTGCCAGCAGCCGGGTCGGGGGTGGAAACACCATATATTTT.

This clone was counted only a few times. The J gene is TRBJ2-6, the V gene TRBV9, with 9 bases matching TRBD1. Germline CDR1 and CDR2: SGDLS and YYNGEE. The trim removed 4 bases at V and 0 bases at J, leaving 5 bases unmatched. This CDR3 has 17 residues. In DNA, the CDR3 is TGTGCCAGCAGCCCACAGGGGGCTGGCTCTGGGGCCAACGTCCTGACTTTC. It codes for CASSPQGAGSGANVLTF.

This clone showed up just a few times. The rearrangement links TRBV30 to TRBJ2-7, with 8 bases aligning to TRBD1. Looked up from germline, CDR1 is GTSNPN and CDR2 is SVGIG (reference sequence). The length of the CDR3 is 15 residues. The J segment lost 4 bases and the V segment lost 1 base, leaving 9 bases of the junction unmatched. CDR3 sequence (DNA): TGTGCCTGGAGTGCCCCTGGGGACAGGAAGTACGAGCAGTACTTC. Residues: CAWSAPGDRKYEQYF.

A few counts support this clone. V is TRBV30 and J is TRBJ1-5; the match to TRBD1 covers 9 bases. The CDR3 is 14 residues long. Per germline, CDR1 GTSNPN and CDR2 SVGIG (reference sequence). The junction had 3 bases not matched to a gene; V was cut back by 0 bases and J by 6 bases. CDR3 loop: CAWSVQGAGQPQHF. CDR3 in DNA: TGTGCCTGGAGTGTACAGGGGGCAGGTCAGCCCCAGCATTTT.

V is TRBV29-1 and J is TRBJ2-5, with D perhaps matching TRBD1 or TRBD2 (5 bases each). Deletions cut 0 bases from V and 6 bases from J, with 8 bases between. The germline CDR1 and CDR2 sequences are SQVTM and ANQGSEA. This CDR3 is 12 amino acids long. CDR3 region: CSVEDGGKTQYF. CDR3 bases: TGCAGCGTTGAAGATGGGGGAAAGACCCAGTACTTC.

V gene TRBV4-3 combines with J gene TRBJ2-5, with a weak D call TRBD2 (5 bases). Looked up from germline, CDR1 is LGHNA and CDR2 is YSLEER. The V and J ends lost 0 bases and 5 bases respectively, with 16 bases between them. The CDR3 runs 16 residues. CDR3 region: CASSQDLRDPGETQYF. CDR3 DNA: TGCGCCAGCAGCCAAGATCTTAGAGACCCGGGGGAGACCCAGTACTTC.

This clone was seen a handful of times. The chain uses TRBV28 and TRBJ2-1, with 7 nucleotides matching TRBD1. The CDR3 length is 16 residues. V was clipped by 5 bases and J by 0 bases; unmatched bases: 7. Germline V gene lookup returns CDR1 MDHEN and CDR2 SYDVKM. CDR3: CASSAPGQSSYNEQFF. Here the CDR3 DNA reads TGTGCCAGCAGTGCACCGGGACAGAGCTCCTACAATGAGCAGTTCTTC.

Only a few counts were recorded for this clone. The V gene is TRBV7-2, the J gene TRBJ2-5; D remains ambiguous. CDR3 length: 14 residues. The germline V gene has CDR1 SGHTA and CDR2 FQGNSA. V lost 5 bases and J 1 base, leaving 11 bases between the germline ends. DNA for the CDR3: TGTGCCAGCAGCCCAAGCCAGGCCCAAGAGACCCAGTACTTC. This sequence encodes CASSPSQAQETQYF.

The genes are TRBV29-1 and TRBJ1-4, with D maybe TRBD1 (5 bases). The CDR3 has 11 amino acids. V was cut by 2 bases and J by 10 bases, with 8 bases left in between. The V gene's germline CDR1 is SQVTM and CDR2 ANQGSEA. CDR3 sequence (DNA): TGCAGCGTTGAATCGGGGGGAAAACTGTTTTTT. It is translated as CSVESGGKLFF.

Here the CDR3 DNA reads TGCGCCAGCAGCCAAGATGGGACTTCCTACGAGCAGTACTTC. Protein sequence: CASSQDGTSYEQYF. The genes are TRBV4-1 and TRBJ2-5, with TRBD2 as a possible D gene (6 bases). The end of the DNA aligns better with TRBJ2-7, so the J call may be wrong. Germline values: CDR1 MGHRA, CDR2 YSYEKL. The length of the CDR3 is 14 residues.

In its sample, this clone was seen a few times. The chain is built from TRBV7-9 and TRBJ2-7, with D maybe TRBD1 (6 bases). Trimming cost V 5 bases and J 12 bases, with 20 bases left between them. This CDR3 has 13 residues. Germline V gene data show CDR1 as SEHNR and CDR2 as FQNEAQ (reference sequence). The CDR3, as DNA: TGTGCCAGCAGCGCTGTGGTGCCAGGGGTGCTGTACTTC. Protein product: CASSAVVPGVLYF.

This clone has just a few counts. This rearrangement joins TRBV10-3 to TRBJ2-1; TRBD1 aligns across 9 bases. CDR1 is ENHRY and CDR2 is SYGVKD in the germline V gene. CDR3 length: 12 amino acids. Trimming cost V 0 bases and J 14 bases; bases outside gene matches: 2. The CDR3 loop is CAISESRQGEFF. Written as DNA, the CDR3 is TGTGCCATCAGTGAGTCCAGACAGGGGGAGTTCTTC.

The chain has TRBV9 and TRBJ2-3, with 10 positions matching TRBD2. CDR3 length: 19 residues. Germline values: CDR1 SGDLS, CDR2 YYNGEE. V gave up 2 bases and J gave up 1 base; unmatched junction bases: 13. CDR3 coding DNA: TGTGCCAGCAGCGTCTCCTCTAGCGGGAGAATATTCGGCACAGATACGCAGTATTTT. It yields the protein CASSVSSSGRIFGTDTQYF.

The rearrangement links TRBV27 to TRBJ2-7, with a possible D match to TRBD1 (5 bases). The CDR3 runs to 14 residues. Germline V lookup: CDR1 MNHEY, CDR2 SMNVEV (reference sequence). Trimming pared 3 bases from V and 1 base from J, leaving 10 bases between. The CDR3 DNA follows: TGTGCCAGCAGTTTTAGGAGACAGTCCTACGAGCAGTACTTC. Amino acids: CASSFRRQSYEQYF.

The chain joins TRBV4-3 to TRBJ2-7; D unclear. The CDR3 is 14 amino acids. Germline V gene lookup returns CDR1 LGHNA and CDR2 YSLEER. Trimming left V 0 bases short and J 7 bases short, with 13 bases between. The CDR3 spells CASSQDSSIGEQYF. CDR3 in DNA: TGCGCCAGCAGCCAAGACTCTAGTATCGGTGAGCAGTACTTC.

The chain links TRBV7-2 to TRBJ2-4; possible D gene TRBD1, 5 bases. The CDR3 is 14 residues long. Trimming took off 3 bases at V and 2 bases at J, with 8 bases between the two ends. Germline-derived CDR1 and CDR2 are SGHTA and FQGNSA. The DNA of the CDR3 is TGTGCCAGCAGCTTTCAGGGTACCAAAAACATTCAGTACTTC. Protein product: CASSFQGTKNIQYF.

This clone appeared a few times. At the DNA level, this CDR3 is encoded by other sequences in the same sample as well. V is TRBV18 and J is TRBJ2-7; D not certain. The CDR3 loop spans 12 amino acids. V dropped 3 bases and J dropped 2 bases, with 5 bases sitting between them. CDR1 is KGHSH, CDR2 LQKENI, per germline. CDR3 residues: CASSPSAYEQYF. The CDR3 nucleotides read TGTGCCAGCTCACCTTCTGCCTACGAGCAGTACTTC.

Only a few counts were recorded for this clone. J is TRBJ2-5 and V is TRBV9; unclear D gene. Germline-derived CDR1 and CDR2 are SGDLS and YYNGEE. V dropped 0 bases and J dropped 5 bases, with 11 bases sitting between them. The CDR3 covers 14 residues. In DNA, the CDR3 is TGTGCCAGCAGCGTAGGACCTAGTATTGAGACCCAGTACTTC. As protein: CASSVGPSIETQYF.